What follows are 29 T cell receptor beta chains derived from one specimen sequenced in a study of blood T cell repertoires in COVID-19. Sequencing used immunoSEQ multiplex PCR; TCRdb keeps in-frame clones, though not all of them. The repertoire holds some 100,000 clones, with under 80% as singletons. The specimen sequenced was peripheral blood. Receptors were obtained from a man aged 50-60 years with acute or convalescent COVID-19.

J is TRBJ1-3 and V is TRBV5-1; D is perhaps TRBD1 (5 bases). The CDR3 sequence is 15 residues long. Germline values: CDR1 SGHRS, CDR2 YFSETQ. Trimming removed 0 bases at V and 1 base at J, with 8 bases between. CDR3 nucleotide sequence: TGCGCCAGCAGCTTGGCCGGGGGGTCTGGAAACACCATATATTTT. Translating it yields CASSLAGGSGNTIYF.

The rearrangement links TRBV5-1 to TRBJ1-4, with D possibly being TRBD1 (6 bases). This CDR3 has 16 amino acids. Trimming removed 4 bases at V and 0 bases at J, with 13 bases between. Germline loops: CDR1 SGHRS, CDR2 YFSETQ. The CDR3 protein is CASSPGTFATNEKLFF. The CDR3 region has the DNA TGCGCCAGCAGCCCCGGGACATTTGCAACTAATGAAAAACTGTTTTTT.

This chain joins TRBV9 and TRBJ2-7; 7 bases align to TRBD2. Losses at the gene ends were 3 bases for V and 6 bases for J; bases not matched to a gene: 12. This CDR3 is 15 amino acids long. The germline V gene has CDR1 SGDLS and CDR2 YYNGEE. The CDR3 loop is CASSGSGGPSGEQYF. CDR3 bases: TGTGCCAGCAGCGGATCGGGAGGCCCCTCGGGCGAGCAGTACTTC.

The rearrangement uses TRBV28 and TRBJ1-4; D is possibly TRBD1 (5 bases). Trimming removed 6 bases at V and 0 bases at J, with 17 bases between. The CDR3 covers 17 residues. Germline V gene lookup returns CDR1 MDHEN and CDR2 SYDVKM. CDR3 DNA sequence: TGTGCCAGCAGCCAGGGAGGGTTTCTTTCAACTAATGAAAAACTGTTTTTT. Residues: CASSQGGFLSTNEKLFF.

The chain joins TRBV6-5 to TRBJ2-2; 7 bases match TRBD1. The CDR3 sequence is 13 residues long. The V gene end was trimmed by 6 bases and the J gene end by 13 bases; junction bases not matched to a gene: 11. From germline, CDR1 is MNHEY and CDR2 SVGAGI. CDR3 in DNA: TGTGCCAGCAGAGCTGGACAGGCGGTGGGGCTGTTTTTT. Its protein is CASRAGQAVGLFF.

The chain has TRBV6-5 and TRBJ1-1, with TRBD1 matching over 8 bases. In germline, CDR1 is MNHEY, CDR2 SVGAGI. This CDR3 spans 11 amino acids. V shed 6 bases and J 11 bases; nucleotides not matched to a gene: 5. The CDR3 DNA is TGTGCCAGCAGGCAGGGGGCGCGGGCTTTCTTT. Protein sequence: CASRQGARAFF.

This chain links TRBV3-1 (or the pseudogene TRBV3-2) with TRBJ1-1; possible D gene TRBD1, 6 bases. Germline V gene lookup returns CDR1 LGHDT and CDR2 YNNKEL (reference sequence). This CDR3 has 13 residues. Trimming pared 10 bases from V and 3 bases from J, leaving 15 bases between. The CDR3 DNA follows: TGTGCCACCCGAGGGGGTGGGGACACTGAAGCTTTCTTT. Translating it yields CATRGGGDTEAFF.

This CDR3 reads CASTHLAGGSYEQYF. Here the CDR3 DNA reads TGTGCCAGCACCCACTTAGCGGGGGGCTCCTACGAGCAGTACTTC. The chain carries TRBV2 and TRBJ2-7, with 10 bases identical to TRBD2. V lost 7 bases and J lost 0; bases outside the gene matches: 6. Germline CDR1 and CDR2: SNHLY and FYNNEI. The CDR3 runs 15 residues.

V usage is TRBV3-1 (or the pseudogene TRBV3-2) and J usage is TRBJ2-1; 8 bases fit TRBD2. CDR1 and CDR2 from the germline V gene are LGHDT and YNNKEL (reference sequence). The CDR3 has 15 residues. V shed 6 bases and J 0 bases; nucleotides not matched to a gene: 4. The CDR3 nucleotides are TGTGCCAGCAGGGGGAGCGGGAGCTCCTACAATGAGCAGTTCTTC. It codes for CASRGSGSSYNEQFF.

This clone was observed a single time. The chain employs TRBV7-9 and TRBJ2-7; maybe TRBD1 (5 bases). Trimming left V 5 bases short and J 4 bases short, with 15 bases between. The CDR3 has 14 residues. Looked up from germline, CDR1 is SEHNR and CDR2 is FQNEAQ (reference sequence). As DNA, the CDR3 is TGTGCCAGCAGCGCGGAATATTACAGGTACGAGCAGTACTTC. Residues: CASSAEYYRYEQYF.

This chain joins TRBV27 and TRBJ2-1; D ambiguous. V shed 4 bases and J shed 7 bases, with 17 bases lying between them. Germline V lookup: CDR1 MNHEY, CDR2 SMNVEV (reference sequence). The length of the CDR3 is 15 residues. CDR3 in amino acids: CASSWAGNPGNEQFF. In nucleotides, the CDR3 is TGTGCCAGCAGTTGGGCAGGAAATCCAGGAAATGAGCAGTTCTTC.

The chain uses TRBV5-4 and TRBJ2-7, with 8 bases aligning to TRBD2. The J segment lost 7 bases and the V segment lost 2 bases, leaving 11 bases of the junction unmatched. From germline, CDR1 is SGHNT and CDR2 YYREEE (reference sequence). The CDR3 spans 15 residues. CDR3 loop: CASSLETGGPLEQYF. In DNA form, the CDR3 reads TGTGCCAGCAGCTTAGAAACGGGAGGGCCTCTGGAGCAGTACTTC.

With respect to this clone: This same CDR3 is encoded by further DNA sequences in the sample. The rearrangement links TRBV18 to TRBJ1-5, with no clear D. The CDR3 covers 13 residues. V lost 3 bases to trimming and J lost 0 bases, with 3 bases between them. CDR1 KGHSH and CDR2 LQKENI come from the germline V gene. Written as DNA, the CDR3 is TGTGCCAGCTCACCGTATAGCAATCAGCCCCAGCATTTT. Protein: CASSPYSNQPQHF.

This clone came up once. J is TRBJ1-5 and V is TRBV12-3 or TRBV12-4; no reliable D call. The CDR3 sequence is 12 residues long. Trimming took off 3 bases at V and 3 bases at J, with 3 bases between the two ends. DNA of the CDR3: TGTGCCAGCAGTTTCTCCAATCAGCCCCAGCATTTT. Its translation is CASSFSNQPQHF.

This clone was observed once. This chain uses TRBV7-9 with TRBJ2-1; D not certain. This CDR3 region has 12 residues. Trimming took 2 bases from V and 8 from J, leaving 7 bases between them. The germline CDR1 and CDR2 sequences are SEHNR and FQNEAQ (reference sequence). The CDR3 here is CASSLSPDEQFF. CDR3 coding DNA: TGTGCCAGCAGCTTAAGTCCGGATGAGCAGTTCTTC.

The genes are TRBV5-7 and TRBJ2-2; 10 nucleotides line up with TRBD1. TRBV5-7 is classed as an ORF, of uncertain function. V was pared by 7 bases and J by 3 bases, with 9 bases of the junction left unmatched. This CDR3 contains 16 residues. The CDR3: CASGLGDRGYTGELFF. The CDR3 nucleotides are TGTGCCAGCGGCCTTGGGGACAGGGGTTACACCGGGGAGCTGTTTTTT.

The sample holds a few counts of this clone. The chain carries TRBV25-1 and TRBJ1-1; maybe TRBD1 (6 bases). CDR1 and CDR2 (germline): MGHDK, SYGVNS. The CDR3 loop spans 15 amino acids. V was trimmed by 7 bases and J by 0 bases, leaving 15 bases between them. The CDR3 spells CASKERGGMNTEAFF. CDR3 sequence (DNA): TGTGCCAGCAAAGAGAGGGGGGGGATGAACACTGAAGCTTTCTTT.

The chain couples TRBV16 to TRBJ1-5; D may be TRBD1 (5 bases). V lost 3 bases and J lost 7, with 22 bases in between. The CDR3 is made up of 17 amino acids. Germline loops: CDR1 KGHSY, CDR2 FQNENV. The DNA for the CDR3 is TGTGCCAGCAGCCAGGATTTTGCAGGGACGGGGGGACAGCCCCAGCATTTT. It translates to CASSQDFAGTGGQPQHF.

The chain couples TRBV3-1 (or the pseudogene TRBV3-2) to TRBJ1-3; 8 bases are a match to TRBD1. V lost 3 bases and J lost 4; bases outside the gene matches: 5. The CDR3 runs to 15 residues. Per the germline V gene, CDR1 is LGHDT and CDR2 is YNNKEL (reference sequence). This CDR3 reads CASSQLDRVGNTIYF. The DNA for the CDR3 is TGTGCCAGCAGCCAGTTGGACAGGGTCGGAAACACCATATATTTT.

V usage is TRBV5-5 and J usage is TRBJ2-2, with 10 bases lining up with TRBD1. The junction had 7 bases not matched to a gene; V was cut back by 2 bases and J by 6 bases. The germline V gene has CDR1 SGHKS and CDR2 YYEKEE (reference sequence). This CDR3 is built from 16 residues. CDR3 DNA sequence: TGTGCCAGCAGCTTTGCGGGGACAGGGGTGGCCGGGGAGCTGTTTTTT. Translation: CASSFAGTGVAGELFF.

This chain connects TRBV19 to TRBJ1-5; 7 positions agree with TRBD1. Trimming removed 2 bases from V and 0 bases from J; junction bases left unmatched: 7. From germline, CDR1 is LNHDA and CDR2 SQIVND (reference sequence). The CDR3 is 17 amino acids. Here the CDR3 DNA reads TGTGCCAGTAGTATAATTGCCGCAGGGGGTAGCAATCAGCCCCAGCATTTT. It specifies CASSIIAAGGSNQPQHF.

The chain joins TRBV6-5 to TRBJ1-5; D remains unclear. Trimming took 6 bases from V and 3 from J, leaving 15 bases between them. CDR3 length: 15 amino acids. Looked up from germline, CDR1 is MNHEY and CDR2 is SVGAGI. The CDR3 region is CASRVAGTPNQPQHF. In nucleotides, the CDR3 is TGTGCCAGCAGGGTAGCGGGAACGCCCAATCAGCCCCAGCATTTT.

The rearrangement joins TRBV18 to TRBJ1-6; perhaps TRBD1 as D (6 bases). Germline V CDR1 and CDR2: KGHSH, LQKENI. V dropped 2 bases and J dropped 7 bases, with 15 bases sitting between them. The CDR3 has 16 amino acids. The CDR3 loop is CASSPSQGMSNSPLHF. CDR3 in DNA: TGTGCCAGCTCACCAAGCCAGGGGATGTCGAATTCACCCCTCCACTTT. Complete variable domain (other parts from reference TRBV18 and TRBJ1-6): NAGVMQNPRHLVRRRGQEARLRCSPMKGHSHVYWYRQLPEEGLKFMVYLQKENIIDESGMPKERFSAEFPKEGPSILRIQQVVRGDSAAYFCASSPSQGMSNSPLHFGNGTRLTVT.

The chain carries TRBV5-4 and TRBJ1-2; 8 bases line up with TRBD1. Germline V lookup: CDR1 SGHNT, CDR2 YYREEE (reference sequence). The CDR3 is 14 residues long. V was pared by 0 bases and J by 3 bases, with 1 base of the junction left unmatched. CDR3 protein: CASSLGQGYYGYTF. The CDR3 DNA follows: TGTGCCAGCAGCTTGGGACAGGGGTACTATGGCTACACCTTC. Drawing the rest from reference TRBV5-4 and TRBJ1-2, the complete variable domain is ETGVTQSPTHLIKTRGQQVTLRCSSQSGHNTVSWYQQALGQGPQFIFQYYREEENGRGNFPPRFSGLQFPNYSSELNVNALELDDSALYLCASSLGQGYYGYTFGSGTRLTVV.

This clone showed up many times. The J gene is TRBJ1-2, the V gene TRBV2; no firm D call. Trimming stripped 5 bases from V and 7 bases from J, with 14 bases between. There are 13 residues in the CDR3. CDR1 SNHLY and CDR2 FYNNEI come from the germline V gene. The CDR3: CASSRDPTGGYTF. DNA for the CDR3: TGTGCCAGCAGTCGCGATCCGACGGGTGGCTACACCTTC.

V usage is TRBV10-2 and J usage is TRBJ2-7; 10 nucleotides agree with TRBD1. CDR1 is WSHSY, CDR2 SAAADI, per germline. V was pared by 2 bases and J by 4 bases, with 8 bases of the junction left unmatched. This CDR3 is 16 amino acids long. In DNA form, the CDR3 reads TGCGCCAGCAGTGAGCTCCGGGACAGGGGACCTTACGAGCAGTACTTC. It encodes CASSELRDRGPYEQYF.

This clone was recorded once. V and J are TRBV7-6 and TRBJ2-3, with TRBD2 matching over 13 bases. The germline V gene encodes CDR1 SGHVS and CDR2 FNYEAQ. J lost 4 bases, V lost 5 bases, and 12 bases had no gene match. This CDR3 has 18 amino acids. CDR3 protein: CASSQTSGGPGRADTQYF. DNA for the CDR3: TGTGCCAGCAGCCAGACTAGCGGGGGGCCGGGGAGGGCAGATACGCAGTATTTT.

The rearrangement joins TRBV27 to TRBJ1-6; D is perhaps TRBD1 (6 bases). CDR3 length: 15 amino acids. Germline-derived CDR1 and CDR2 are MNHEY and SMNVEV (reference sequence). The V gene lost 3 bases and the J gene lost 10 bases, with 16 bases spanning the gap. CDR3 protein: CASSLPEDSSSPLHF. CDR3 coding DNA: TGTGCCAGCAGTTTGCCGGAGGACAGCAGCTCACCCCTCCACTTT.

The V gene is TRBV18, the J gene TRBJ2-1; no reliable D call. CDR3 length: 12 residues. Trimming took 3 bases from V and 7 from J, leaving 7 bases between them. The germline gives CDR1 KGHSH, CDR2 LQKENI. The CDR3 nucleotides read TGTGCCAGCTCACCGCCCCGGAATGAGCAGTTCTTC. Protein product: CASSPPRNEQFF.